The 32 T cell receptor beta chains in this list originate from one sample, sequenced in a study of T cells in Graves' hyperthyroidism and ophthalmopathy. The investigators amplified TCR beta CDR3 regions from RNA transcripts. The HTBI primer set drove a first-round RT-PCR of the TCR CDR3. TCRdb re-called the multiplex PCR reads through MiXCR, storing one row per CDR3 protein. The table shows roughly 280,000 distinct CDR3 sequences, with over 15% occurring only once. Sequenced input: blood. These receptors originate from a woman in her sixties or seventies with Graves' ophthalmopathy.

This clonotype was seen at least ten times. The chain uses TRBV12-3 or TRBV12-4 and TRBJ1-2; TRBD1 matches 11 bases. The CDR3 length is 14 residues. The V segment lost 4 bases and the J segment 8 bases; nucleotides outside the gene matches: 6. The DNA of the CDR3 is TGTGCCAGCAGTTGGGGGACAGGGGGGATCGGCTACACCTTC. As protein: CASSWGTGGIGYTF.

In its sample, this clonotype was seen many times. J is TRBJ2-7 and V is TRBV28, with D unresolved. The CDR3 length is 14 residues. CDR1 is MDHEN and CDR2 is SYDVKM in the germline V gene. V lost 5 bases to trimming and J lost 0 bases, with 11 bases between them. CDR3 loop: CASSGAKDSYEQYF. CDR3 bases: TGTGCCAGCAGTGGCGCCAAGGACTCCTACGAGCAGTACTTC.

The table lists this clonotype with many counts. The CDR3 region is CASSFRLRGRGEQYF. CDR3 DNA: TGTGCCAGCAGTTTTAGGTTGAGGGGGCGAGGCGAGCAGTACTTC. The chain uses TRBV28 and TRBJ2-7; TRBD1 aligns across 7 bases. CDR3 length equals 15 residues. Per germline, CDR1 MDHEN and CDR2 SYDVKM. Unmatched junction bases numbered 11, after V lost 3 bases and J lost 6 bases.

In this sample, this clonotype turned up many times. The J gene is TRBJ2-7, the V gene TRBV12-3 or TRBV12-4; 15 bases match TRBD2. The CDR3 contains 19 residues. The V and J ends lost 5 bases and 3 bases, in that order; junction bases with no gene match: 14. The CDR3 here is CASSPSRLGTSGGLYEQYF. The CDR3 coding sequence is TGTGCCAGCAGTCCTAGCCGCCTTGGGACTAGCGGGGGGCTCTACGAGCAGTACTTC.

This clonotype occurred a few times. The chain carries TRBV5-1 and TRBJ2-7; D not resolved. CDR1 and CDR2 (germline): SGHRS, YFSETQ. The CDR3 runs to 14 residues. V was cut by 3 bases and J by 3 bases, with 13 bases left in between. The CDR3 loop is CASSWGTNNYEQYF. The DNA of the CDR3 is TGCGCCAGCAGCTGGGGAACTAACAACTACGAGCAGTACTTC.

In this sample, this clonotype turned up a few times. The gene calls are TRBV6-2 or TRBV6-3 and TRBJ1-5; weak D call: TRBD1 (6 bases). CDR1 and CDR2 from the germline V gene are MNHEY and SVGEGT. Trimming stripped 5 bases from V and 11 bases from J, with 10 bases between. The CDR3 loop spans 11 amino acids. Here the CDR3 reads CASSQGGSQHF. CDR3 bases: TGTGCCAGCAGTCAAGGGGGTTCCCAGCATTTT.

The rearrangement uses TRBV7-8 and TRBJ2-7; 12 bases are shared with TRBD2. Germline V gene data show CDR1 as SGHVS and CDR2 as FQNEAQ. The J segment lost 6 bases and the V segment lost 1 base, leaving 4 bases of the junction unmatched. The CDR3 contains 15 residues. The CDR3 region has the DNA TGTGCCAGCAGCTTAGTTCCTAGCGGGAGGGCCGAGCAGTACTTC. Protein product: CASSLVPSGRAEQYF.

This clonotype has ten or more counts. The rearrangement joins TRBV29-1 to TRBJ2-3; D possibly corresponds to TRBD2 (6 bases). CDR3 length: 13 residues. V lost 3 bases to trimming and J lost 4 bases, with 11 bases between them. Per the germline V gene, CDR1 is SQVTM and CDR2 is ANQGSEA. CDR3 protein: CSVDLALADTQYF. The CDR3 nucleotides read TGCAGCGTTGATCTAGCGTTGGCAGATACGCAGTATTTT.

This clonotype showed up many times. V usage is TRBV7-2 and J usage is TRBJ2-2; D possibly corresponds to TRBD1 (6 bases). Germline assignment: CDR1 SGHTA and CDR2 FQGNSA. The V and J ends lost 6 bases and 4 bases respectively, with 9 bases between them. This CDR3 is 13 amino acids long. The CDR3 nucleotides are TGTGCCAGCAGAGAACAGGGCACCGGGGAGCTGTTTTTT. As protein: CASREQGTGELFF.

V gene TRBV12-5 combines with J gene TRBJ2-3, with D unclear. The length of the CDR3 is 15 residues. Germline-derived CDR1 and CDR2 are LGHNT and FRNRAP. The ends were cut back, 3 bases at V and 5 bases at J, with 15 bases in the middle. CDR3 protein: CASGFGLGSGDTQYF. CDR3 DNA sequence: TGTGCTAGTGGTTTCGGTCTTGGCTCCGGAGATACGCAGTATTTT.

As concerns this clonotype: Germline is not matched at one junction end, which may reflect a read error. In DNA form, the CDR3 reads TGCGCCAGTAGTGTCACAGGGGGCGAGGTCACGCATTTT. This sequence encodes CASSVTGGEVTHF. The chain carries TRBV19 and TRBJ1-5; 9 nucleotides match TRBD1. This CDR3 is built from 13 residues. CDR1 LNHDA and CDR2 SQIVND come from the germline V gene (reference sequence).

The chain employs TRBV5-1 and TRBJ2-1, with 10 positions matching TRBD1. This CDR3 region has 15 residues. After removal of 0 bases from V and 6 bases from J, the junction contained 3 bases not matched to a gene. Germline V gives CDR1 SGHRS, CDR2 YFSETQ. In nucleotides, the CDR3 is TGCGCCAGCAGCTTGGGACAGGGGGCTATCAATGAGCAGTTCTTC. It encodes CASSLGQGAINEQFF. Full variable domain (missing parts from reference TRBV5-1 and TRBJ2-1): KAGVTQTPRYLIKTRGQQVTLSCSPISGHRSVSWYQQTPGQGLQFLFEYFSETQRNKGNFPGRFSGRQFSNSRSEMNVSTLELGDSALYLCASSLGQGAINEQFFGPGTRLTVL.

This clonotype was seen ten or more times. V and J are TRBV7-2 and TRBJ2-1, with 11 bases that match TRBD2. V shed 5 bases, J shed 5 bases, and the junction held 5 bases outside the gene matches. The CDR3 contains 15 residues. The germline V gene has CDR1 SGHTA and CDR2 FQGNSA. CDR3: CASSPTSGGNNEQFF. Written as DNA, the CDR3 is TGTGCCAGCAGCCCAACTAGCGGGGGAAACAATGAGCAGTTCTTC.

This clonotype showed up many times. This rearrangement joins TRBV12-3 or TRBV12-4 to TRBJ2-7, with D unresolved. V lost 3 bases, J lost 3 bases, and 15 bases lay in between. The CDR3 sequence is 15 residues long. CDR3 nucleotide sequence: TGTGCCAGCAGTTTGGGCTCTGCGAGTCACTACGAGCAGTACTTC. It specifies CASSLGSASHYEQYF.

There are many counts of this clonotype. This chain links TRBV27 with TRBJ2-3; 8 bases are shared with TRBD1. V dropped 5 bases and J dropped 6; count of bases not matched to a gene: 4. The CDR3 runs 13 residues. CDR1 and CDR2 (germline): MNHEY, SMNVEV (reference sequence). CDR3 nucleotide sequence: TGTGCCAGCAGTACAGGGGGACGCGATACGCAGTATTTT. Translated, it gives CASSTGGRDTQYF.

This clonotype came up many times. The rearrangement uses TRBV20-1 and TRBJ1-5, with 8 positions matching TRBD1. CDR3 length: 14 residues. Germline V gene data show CDR1 as DFQATT and CDR2 as SNEGSKA (reference sequence). Trimming removed 6 bases from V and 4 bases from J; junction bases left unmatched: 8. The CDR3 reads CSAGQVWGNQPQHF. CDR3 nucleotide sequence: TGCAGTGCGGGACAGGTATGGGGGAATCAGCCCCAGCATTTT.

Many counts were recorded for this clonotype. The chain combines TRBV6-1 with TRBJ1-5; D is undetermined. V gave up 2 bases and J gave up 1 base, with 6 bases separating them. CDR1 and CDR2 (germline): MNHNS, SASEGT. The CDR3 contains 14 residues. The CDR3, as DNA: TGTGCCAGCAGTGAATTGGGGAGCAATCAGCCCCAGCATTTT. As protein: CASSELGSNQPQHF.

This clonotype has a count of ten or more. This chain connects TRBV6-1 to TRBJ2-7; TRBD1 matches at 9 bases. The CDR3 extends over 15 amino acids. From germline, CDR1 is MNHNS and CDR2 SASEGT. After removal of 4 bases from V and 0 bases from J, the junction contained 4 bases not matched to a gene. CDR3 amino acids: CASSAPDRGSYEQYF. The CDR3 coding sequence is TGTGCCAGCAGTGCGCCGGACAGGGGCTCCTACGAGCAGTACTTC.

A word on this clonotype: A much bigger clone sits one base away, suggesting this may be a read error. V is TRBV12-3 or TRBV12-4 and J is TRBJ1-2; 7 bases are a match to TRBD1. There are 12 residues in the CDR3. The CDR3 region has the DNA TGTACCAGCCAAACAGGGGTAGATGGCTACACCTTC. Amino acids: CTSQTGVDGYTF.

This clonotype showed up many times. The chain is built from TRBV7-8 and TRBJ1-1; D is ambiguous. The CDR3 has 12 residues. The germline gives CDR1 SGHVS, CDR2 FQNEAQ. The V end was cut by 5 bases, the J end by 6 bases, with 10 bases between. CDR3 protein: CASSPLKPEAFF. The CDR3 coding sequence is TGTGCCAGCAGCCCACTGAAACCTGAAGCTTTCTTT.

The chain couples TRBV7-9 to TRBJ2-5; 10 bases are a match to TRBD2. J lost 5 bases, V lost 5 bases, and 8 bases had no gene match. This CDR3 comprises 15 residues. Germline lookup yields CDR1 SEHNR and CDR2 FQNEAQ (reference sequence). CDR3 sequence (DNA): TGTGCCAGCAGCAGACTAGCGGGCCCCCGGGAGACCCAGTACTTC. Its protein product is CASSRLAGPRETQYF.

This clonotype has a count of ten or more. The V call is TRBV19, the J call TRBJ1-1, with unresolved D. Germline V CDR1 and CDR2: LNHDA, SQIVND (reference sequence). The CDR3 totals 12 residues. V lost 5 bases and J lost 6, with 10 bases in between. The CDR3 coding sequence is TGTGCCAGTAGTTCCCGCCAGCCTGAAGCTTTCTTT. This codes for CASSSRQPEAFF.

The genes are TRBV5-1 and TRBJ2-5, with a weak D call TRBD1 (6 bases). The CDR3 totals 14 residues. The V end was cut by 1 base, the J end by 4 bases, with 11 bases between. Germline values: CDR1 SGHRS, CDR2 YFSETQ. The CDR3: CASSLYPGAETQYF. In DNA, the CDR3 is TGCGCCAGCAGCTTGTACCCAGGGGCAGAGACCCAGTACTTC.

The chain employs TRBV5-4 and TRBJ1-1, with 7 bases fitting TRBD1. This CDR3 is 13 amino acids long. The germline CDR1 and CDR2 sequences are SGHNT and YYREEE (reference sequence). Trimming took 5 bases from V and 7 from J; bases not matched to a gene: 8. In DNA form, the CDR3 reads TGTGCCAGCAGGCAGGGGGGGGCCGGTGAAGCTTTCTTT. This gives the protein CASRQGGAGEAFF.

This clonotype showed up many times. The V gene is TRBV28, the J gene TRBJ2-7; D is tentatively TRBD1 or TRBD2 (5 bases each). From germline, CDR1 is MDHEN and CDR2 SYDVKM. Between the trimmed V and J ends, which lost 5 bases and 12 bases, there was a span of 23 bases. The CDR3 sequence is 14 residues long. This chain's CDR3 is CASSPPGRLPGGYF. In nucleotides, the CDR3 is TGTGCCAGCAGTCCCCCGGGACGTCTCCCGGGTGGGTACTTC.

At least ten counts were recorded for this clonotype. The rearrangement uses TRBV20-1 and TRBJ1-4; D ambiguous. From germline, CDR1 is DFQATT and CDR2 SNEGSKA (reference sequence). Deletions cut 3 bases from V and 3 bases from J, with 5 bases between. This CDR3 has 12 residues. CDR3 sequence reads: CSASIPNEKLFF. The CDR3, as DNA: TGCAGTGCTAGTATCCCTAATGAAAAACTGTTTTTT.

This clonotype was counted at least ten times. The rearrangement links TRBV6-1 to TRBJ1-6, with D possibly being TRBD1 (5 bases). In germline, CDR1 is MNHNS, CDR2 SASEGT. The V end lost 5 bases, the J end lost 12 bases, and 20 bases lay between the germline ends. CDR3 size: 15 residues. The CDR3 bases are TGTGCCAGCAGTTTCAACCCCTGGGGTCAGGGACCCCTCCACTTT. Translated: CASSFNPWGQGPLHF.

V usage is TRBV6-1 and J usage is TRBJ1-5, with 7 bases lining up with TRBD1. This CDR3 is 13 amino acids long. Germline V gene lookup returns CDR1 MNHNS and CDR2 SASEGT. J lost 9 bases, V lost 6 bases, and 8 bases had no gene match. The CDR3 DNA follows: TGTGCCAGCAGGGATACAGGGGACGTGCCCCAGCATTTT. It codes for CASRDTGDVPQHF.

The table lists this clonotype with many counts. This sequence joins TRBV29-1 and TRBJ2-7; 7 bases agree with TRBD2. Trimming removed 4 bases from V and 3 bases from J; junction bases left unmatched: 6. This CDR3 contains 13 residues. Germline CDR1 and CDR2: SQVTM and ANQGSEA. The CDR3 here is CSVGGGSYYEQYF. The CDR3 nucleotides are TGCAGCGTTGGGGGGGGGAGTTACTACGAGCAGTACTTC.

In this sample, this clonotype turned up many times. The rearrangement joins TRBV6-2 or TRBV6-3 to TRBJ2-7; D not certain. V was clipped by 8 bases and J by 1 base, with 12 bases between them. This CDR3 is 13 amino acids long. The germline CDR1 and CDR2 sequences are MNHEY and SVGEGT. The CDR3 sequence is CASRVYRSYEQYF. For the CDR3, the DNA is TGTGCCAGCCGCGTCTATCGATCCTACGAGCAGTACTTC.

V is TRBV5-5 and J is TRBJ2-2; D gene unclear. Germline V lookup: CDR1 SGHKS, CDR2 YYEKEE (reference sequence). This CDR3 has 14 residues. The V end lost 1 base, the J end lost 3 bases, and 7 bases lay between the germline ends. The chain's CDR3 is CASSLSRYTGELFF. CDR3 bases: TGTGCCAGCAGCTTGTCACGCTACACCGGGGAGCTGTTTTTT.

This clonotype showed up many times. This chain uses TRBV7-2 with TRBJ1-1; a possible D gene is TRBD1 (6 bases). From germline, CDR1 is SGHTA and CDR2 FQGNSA. V was pared by 4 bases and J by 5 bases, with 14 bases between. The CDR3 sequence is 14 residues long. The CDR3 DNA reads TGTGCCAGCAGCTCAGACAGGCGAGGGACTGAAGCTTTCTTT. Translating it yields CASSSDRRGTEAFF.